This TCR beta chain is drawn from a study of identical twins. CDR3 length equals 14 residues. V shed 4 bases and J shed 5 bases, with 16 bases lying between them. In germline, CDR1 is SGHKS, CDR2 YYEKEE (reference sequence). TCRdb passed the 5' RACE reads through MiXCR, listing each CDR3 protein once. The sample has hundreds of thousands of distinct CDR3 sequences, roughly 24% seen once. This clonotype was found a few times. The same sample was also studied in work on T cells expressing NK-cell markers.

This TCR came from a woman aged 18-35 years in good health. V usage is TRBV5-5 and J usage is TRBJ2-7; maybe TRBD2 (6 bases). Sequencing input: CD4+ T cells sorted from blood. The CDR3 DNA sequence: TGTGCCAGCAGCCAAATGACTAGTACCCACGAGCAGTACTTC. Its translation is CASSQMTSTHEQYF.